These 4 T cell receptor beta chains originate from one sample sequenced in a study of blood T cells in healthy people across ages. With a J-beta primer mix and a sample-barcoded 5' primer, a second PCR ran about 6 to 11 cycles. TCRdb re-called the 5' RACE reads through MiXCR, storing one row per CDR3 protein. The repertoire includes about a million distinct CDR3 sequences, roughly 47% of them detected once, and about a fifth sits in the top ten. Sequencing was carried out using blood. The receptor source for this set is a woman aged 55-70 years in good health.

This clonotype came up a few times. The CDR3 DNA reads as TGTGCCAGCAATCGTCTGGTTAGGGGAGAGACCCAGTACTTC. Its protein is CASNRLVRGETQYF. This sequence joins TRBV28 and TRBJ2-5; a weak D match, TRBD1 (5 bases). V shed 7 bases and J shed 4 bases, with 16 bases lying between them. The CDR3 is 14 amino acids. Germline lookup yields CDR1 MDHEN and CDR2 SYDVKM.

The chain carries TRBV27 and TRBJ2-1; D gene unclear. Germline V gives CDR1 MNHEY, CDR2 SMNVEV (reference sequence). There are 15 residues in the CDR3. With 6 bases removed from V and 3 bases from J, the gap between germline ends came to 15 bases. The CDR3 DNA sequence: TGTGCCAGCAGCCCTAGAGCCCCTGACTACAATGAGCAGTTCTTC. Its translation: CASSPRAPDYNEQFF.

For the CDR3, the DNA is TGTGCCAGCAGTTATTTCTTCGGGGGCTACTCCTACAATGAGCAGTTCTTC. It is translated as CASSYFFGGYSYNEQFF. This chain joins TRBV28 and TRBJ2-1; the D gene could be TRBD1 or TRBD2 (6 bases each). Per germline, CDR1 MDHEN and CDR2 SYDVKM. Between the trimmed V and J ends, which lost 4 bases and 0 bases, there was a span of 16 bases. This CDR3 has 17 residues.

The chain recombines TRBV20-1 with TRBJ2-3; 10 bases align to TRBD2. Germline V gene data show CDR1 as DFQATT and CDR2 as SNEGSKA (reference sequence). V shed 6 bases, J shed 5 bases, and the junction held 20 bases outside the gene matches. The CDR3 spans 18 residues. CDR3 protein: CSAQRLAAGGPLRDTQYF. For the CDR3, the DNA is TGCAGTGCCCAACGACTAGCAGCGGGAGGGCCACTCAGAGATACGCAGTATTTT.